This TCR beta chain appears in the sequencing data of a study of CD8 T cells in ankylosing spondylitis. The study, taken as a whole, reports: A number of the motif variants had already been described in reactive arthritis synovial fluid and blood.

This clonotype was seen a handful of times. The antigen is not known. The authors made TCR beta libraries by quantitative 5'-RACE with molecular barcodes. TCRdb re-analysed the 5' RACE reads in MiXCR, keeping a single row per CDR3 protein. Counted here are more than 110,000 distinct CDR3 sequences, 8% to 9% occurring once; the ten biggest clones make up 6% to 8%. This clonotype originated in a male donor with ankylosing spondylitis. The material sequenced was synovial fluid, either unsorted or a sorted T cell fraction (not recorded which).

Written as DNA, the CDR3 is TGCAGTGCTAGACCCCAGCACGACCTCTACGAGCAGTACTTC. It specifies CSARPQHDLYEQYF. The rearrangement joins TRBV20-1 to TRBJ2-7, with unresolved D. The germline V and J ends were trimmed by 2 bases and 3 bases, with 14 bases remaining between them. The CDR3 consists of 14 residues. The germline V gene encodes CDR1 DFQATT and CDR2 SNEGSKA (reference sequence).